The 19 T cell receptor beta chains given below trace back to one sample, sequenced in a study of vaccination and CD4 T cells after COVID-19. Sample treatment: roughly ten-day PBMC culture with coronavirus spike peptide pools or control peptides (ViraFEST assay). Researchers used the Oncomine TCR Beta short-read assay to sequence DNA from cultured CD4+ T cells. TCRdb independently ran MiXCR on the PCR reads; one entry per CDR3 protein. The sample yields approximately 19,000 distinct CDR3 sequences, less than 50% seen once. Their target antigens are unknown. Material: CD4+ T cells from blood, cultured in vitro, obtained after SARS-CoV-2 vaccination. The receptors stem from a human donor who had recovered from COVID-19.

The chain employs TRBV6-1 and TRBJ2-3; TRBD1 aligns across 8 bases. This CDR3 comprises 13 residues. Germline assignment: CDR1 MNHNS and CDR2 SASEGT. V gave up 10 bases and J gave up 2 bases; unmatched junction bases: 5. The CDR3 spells CAILRGLTDTQYF. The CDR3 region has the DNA TGTGCCATCCTCAGGGGGCTCACAGATACGCAGTATTTT.

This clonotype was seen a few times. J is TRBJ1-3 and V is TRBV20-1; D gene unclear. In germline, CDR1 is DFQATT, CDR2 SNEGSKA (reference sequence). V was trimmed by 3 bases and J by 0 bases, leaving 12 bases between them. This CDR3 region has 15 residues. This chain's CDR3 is CSASQMGSSGNTIYF. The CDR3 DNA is TGCAGTGCTAGTCAAATGGGGAGCTCTGGAAACACCATATATTTT.

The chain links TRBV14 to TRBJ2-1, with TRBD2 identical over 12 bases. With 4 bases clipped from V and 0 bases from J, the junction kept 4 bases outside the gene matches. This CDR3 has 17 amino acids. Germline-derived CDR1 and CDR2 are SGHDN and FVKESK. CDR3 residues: CASSLLAGGLSYNEQFF. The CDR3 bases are TGTGCCAGCAGCCTGCTAGCGGGAGGGCTCTCCTACAATGAGCAGTTCTTC.

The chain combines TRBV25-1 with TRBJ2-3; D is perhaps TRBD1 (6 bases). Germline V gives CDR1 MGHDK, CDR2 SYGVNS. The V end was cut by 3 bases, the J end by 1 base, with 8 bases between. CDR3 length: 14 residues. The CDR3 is CASSDRGGTDTQYF. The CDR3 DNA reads TGTGCCAGCAGTGACAGGGGTGGCACAGATACGCAGTATTTT.

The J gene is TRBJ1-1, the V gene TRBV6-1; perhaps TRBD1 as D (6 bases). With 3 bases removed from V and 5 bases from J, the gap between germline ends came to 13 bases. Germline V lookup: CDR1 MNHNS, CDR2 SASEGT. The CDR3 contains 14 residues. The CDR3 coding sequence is TGTGCCAGCAGTGATGCCGGGAGGGGGACTGAAGCTTTCTTT. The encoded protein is CASSDAGRGTEAFF.

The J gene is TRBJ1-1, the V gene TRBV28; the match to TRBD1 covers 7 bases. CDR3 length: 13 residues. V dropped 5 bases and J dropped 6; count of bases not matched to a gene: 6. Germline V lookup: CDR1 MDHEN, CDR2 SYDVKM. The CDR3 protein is CASSPPGGSEAFF. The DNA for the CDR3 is TGTGCCAGCAGTCCGCCAGGGGGATCTGAAGCTTTCTTT.

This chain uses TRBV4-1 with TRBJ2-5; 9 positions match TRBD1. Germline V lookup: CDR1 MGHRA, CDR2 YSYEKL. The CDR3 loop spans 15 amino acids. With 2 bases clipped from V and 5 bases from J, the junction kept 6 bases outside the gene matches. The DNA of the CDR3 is TGCGCCAGCAGCCAAACAGGGGGCTTAAGGGAGACCCAGTACTTC. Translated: CASSQTGGLRETQYF.

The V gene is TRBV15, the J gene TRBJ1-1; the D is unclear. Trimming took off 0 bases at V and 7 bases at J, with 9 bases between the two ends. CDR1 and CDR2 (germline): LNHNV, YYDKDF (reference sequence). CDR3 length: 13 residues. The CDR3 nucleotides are TGTGCCACCAGCAGAGATCGAGGGATTGAAGCTTTCTTT. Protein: CATSRDRGIEAFF.

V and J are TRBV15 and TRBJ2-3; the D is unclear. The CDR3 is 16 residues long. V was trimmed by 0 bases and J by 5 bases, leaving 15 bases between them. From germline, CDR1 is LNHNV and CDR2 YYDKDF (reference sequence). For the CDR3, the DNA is TGTGCCACCAGCAGAGATAGGTTGGGCGGTGAAGATACGCAGTATTTT. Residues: CATSRDRLGGEDTQYF.

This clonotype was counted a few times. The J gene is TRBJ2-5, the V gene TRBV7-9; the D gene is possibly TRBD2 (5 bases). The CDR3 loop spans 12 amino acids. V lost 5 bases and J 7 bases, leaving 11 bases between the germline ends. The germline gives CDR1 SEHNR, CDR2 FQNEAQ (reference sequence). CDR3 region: CASSTDRGTQYF. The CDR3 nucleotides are TGTGCCAGCAGCACGGACCGGGGGACCCAGTACTTC.

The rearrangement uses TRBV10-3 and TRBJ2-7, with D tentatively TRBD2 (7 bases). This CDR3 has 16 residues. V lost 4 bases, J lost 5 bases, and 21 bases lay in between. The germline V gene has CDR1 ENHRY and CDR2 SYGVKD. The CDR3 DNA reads TGTGCCATCAGTGTTTTGGGGAGGGGGGCCTTTCACGAGCAGTACTTC. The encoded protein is CAISVLGRGAFHEQYF.

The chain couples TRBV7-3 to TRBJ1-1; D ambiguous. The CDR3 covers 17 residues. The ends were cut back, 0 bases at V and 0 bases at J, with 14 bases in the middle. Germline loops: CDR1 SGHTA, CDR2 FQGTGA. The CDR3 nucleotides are TGTGCCAGCAGCTTAACCCATCTTAAGTCTCTGAACACTGAAGCTTTCTTT. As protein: CASSLTHLKSLNTEAFF.

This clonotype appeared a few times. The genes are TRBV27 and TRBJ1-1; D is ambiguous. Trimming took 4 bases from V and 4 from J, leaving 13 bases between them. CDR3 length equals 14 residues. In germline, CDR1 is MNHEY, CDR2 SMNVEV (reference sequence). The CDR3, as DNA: TGTGCCAGCAGTTCGGAGGGTGGAGTCACTGAAGCTTTCTTT. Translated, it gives CASSSEGGVTEAFF.

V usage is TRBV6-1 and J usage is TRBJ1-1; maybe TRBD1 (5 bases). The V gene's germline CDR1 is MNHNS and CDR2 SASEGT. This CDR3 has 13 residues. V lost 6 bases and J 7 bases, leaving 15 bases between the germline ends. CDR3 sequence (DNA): TGTGCCAGCAGATGGGCGGTTGGGGGTGAAGCTTTCTTT. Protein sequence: CASRWAVGGEAFF.

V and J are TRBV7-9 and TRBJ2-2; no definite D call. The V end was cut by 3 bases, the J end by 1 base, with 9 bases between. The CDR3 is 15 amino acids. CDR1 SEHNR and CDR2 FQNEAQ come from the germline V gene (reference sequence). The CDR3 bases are TGTGCCAGCAGCTTTGATGGCGGGAACACCGGGGAGCTGTTTTTT. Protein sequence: CASSFDGGNTGELFF.

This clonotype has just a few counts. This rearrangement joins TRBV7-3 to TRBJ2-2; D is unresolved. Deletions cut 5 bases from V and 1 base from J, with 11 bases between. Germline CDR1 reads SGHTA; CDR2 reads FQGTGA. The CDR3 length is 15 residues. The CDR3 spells CASSEYGRNTGELFF. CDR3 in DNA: TGTGCCAGCAGCGAATATGGGCGGAACACCGGGGAGCTGTTTTTT.

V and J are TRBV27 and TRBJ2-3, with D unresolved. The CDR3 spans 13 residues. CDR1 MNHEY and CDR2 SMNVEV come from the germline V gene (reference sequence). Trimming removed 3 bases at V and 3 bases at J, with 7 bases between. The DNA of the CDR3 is TGTGCCAGCAGTTTTAGCCAGACAGATACGCAGTATTTT. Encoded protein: CASSFSQTDTQYF.

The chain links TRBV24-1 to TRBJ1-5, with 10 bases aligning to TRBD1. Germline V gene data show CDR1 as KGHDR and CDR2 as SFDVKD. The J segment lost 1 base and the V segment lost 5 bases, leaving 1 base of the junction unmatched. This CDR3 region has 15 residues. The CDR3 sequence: CATSGTGGSNQPQHF. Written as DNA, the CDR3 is TGTGCCACCAGTGGGACAGGGGGGAGCAATCAGCCCCAGCATTTT.

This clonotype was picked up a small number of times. DNA of the CDR3: TGTGCCAGCAGGACAGGGCTCTATGGCTACACCTTC. This gives the protein CASRTGLYGYTF. The chain recombines TRBV6-1 with TRBJ1-2; 7 positions agree with TRBD1. Germline assignment: CDR1 MNHNS and CDR2 SASEGT. The CDR3 consists of 12 residues. V lost 6 bases to trimming and J lost 4 bases; unmatched junction nucleotides: 2.